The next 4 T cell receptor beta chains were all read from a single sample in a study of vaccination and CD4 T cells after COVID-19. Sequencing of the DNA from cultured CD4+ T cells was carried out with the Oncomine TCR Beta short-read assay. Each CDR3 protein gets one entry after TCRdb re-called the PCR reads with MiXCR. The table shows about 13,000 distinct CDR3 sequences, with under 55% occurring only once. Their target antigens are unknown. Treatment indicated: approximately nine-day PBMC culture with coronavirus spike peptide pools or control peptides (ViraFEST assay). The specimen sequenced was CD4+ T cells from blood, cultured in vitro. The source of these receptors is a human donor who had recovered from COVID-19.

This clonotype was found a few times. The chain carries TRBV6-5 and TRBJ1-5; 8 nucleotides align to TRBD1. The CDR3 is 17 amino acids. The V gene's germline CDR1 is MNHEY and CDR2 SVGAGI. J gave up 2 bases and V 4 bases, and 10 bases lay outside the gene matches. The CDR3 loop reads CASSSGQGGSGNQPQHF. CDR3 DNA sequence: TGTGCCAGCAGTTCTGGACAGGGTGGGTCGGGCAATCAGCCCCAGCATTTT.

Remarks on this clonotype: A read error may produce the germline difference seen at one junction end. In nucleotides, the CDR3 is TGTGCCAGCAGGGAAGAACAGAACACTGAAGCTTTCTTT. This codes for CASREEQNTEAFF. The rearrangement uses TRBV2 and TRBJ1-1; D is uncertain. The germline CDR1 and CDR2 sequences are SNHLY and FYNNEI. This CDR3 comprises 13 residues.

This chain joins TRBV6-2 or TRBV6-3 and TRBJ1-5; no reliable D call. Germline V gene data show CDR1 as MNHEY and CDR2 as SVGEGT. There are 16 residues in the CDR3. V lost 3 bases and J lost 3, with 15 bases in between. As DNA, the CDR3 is TGTGCCAGCAGTTATCCCCCAACAGTACTCAATCAGCCCCAGCATTTT. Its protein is CASSYPPTVLNQPQHF.

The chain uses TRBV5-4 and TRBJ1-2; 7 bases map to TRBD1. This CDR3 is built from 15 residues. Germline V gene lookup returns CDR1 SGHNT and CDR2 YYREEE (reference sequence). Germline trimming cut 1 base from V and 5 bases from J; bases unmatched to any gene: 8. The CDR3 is CASSLPWDSEYGYTF. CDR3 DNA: TGTGCCAGCAGCTTGCCCTGGGACAGTGAATATGGCTACACCTTC.